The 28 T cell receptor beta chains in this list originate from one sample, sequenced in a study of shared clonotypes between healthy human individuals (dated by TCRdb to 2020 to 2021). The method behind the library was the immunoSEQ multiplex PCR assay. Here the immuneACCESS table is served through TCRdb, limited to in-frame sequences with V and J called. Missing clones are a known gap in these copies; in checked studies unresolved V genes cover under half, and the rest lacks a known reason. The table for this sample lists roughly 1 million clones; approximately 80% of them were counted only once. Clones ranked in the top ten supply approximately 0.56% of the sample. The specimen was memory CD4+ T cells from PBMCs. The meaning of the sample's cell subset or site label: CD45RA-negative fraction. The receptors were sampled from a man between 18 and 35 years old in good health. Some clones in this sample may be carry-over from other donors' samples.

The CDR3 DNA is TGTGCCAGCAGCTTAAGGGGTAGCGGGACGGCCCAAGAGACCCAGTACTTC. This encodes CASSLRGSGTAQETQYF. The chain recombines TRBV7-2 with TRBJ2-5, with 8 bases matching TRBD2. The CDR3 is 17 residues long. Germline V gives CDR1 SGHTA, CDR2 FQGNSA. V gave up 2 bases and J gave up 1 base; unmatched junction bases: 9.

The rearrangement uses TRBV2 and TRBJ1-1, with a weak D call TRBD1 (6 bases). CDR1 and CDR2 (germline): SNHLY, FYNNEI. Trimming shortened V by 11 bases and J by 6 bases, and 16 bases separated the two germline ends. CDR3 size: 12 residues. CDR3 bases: TGTGCCGGAGGGGGGGAGGGCGCTGAAGCTTTCTTT. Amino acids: CAGGGEGAEAFF.

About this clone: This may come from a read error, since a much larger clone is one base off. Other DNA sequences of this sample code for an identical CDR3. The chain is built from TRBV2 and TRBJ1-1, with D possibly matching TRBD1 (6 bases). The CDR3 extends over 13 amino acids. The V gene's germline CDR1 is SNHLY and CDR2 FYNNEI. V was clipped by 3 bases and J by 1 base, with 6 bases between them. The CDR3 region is CASSEDRNTEAFF. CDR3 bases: TGTGCCAGCAGTGAGGACAGGAACACTGAAGCTTTCTTT.

CDR3 sequence (DNA): TGTGCCAGCTCTTTGCACACCCGAGGAGATACGCAGTATTTT. Translating it yields CASSLHTRGDTQYF. The chain carries TRBV18 and TRBJ2-3; D not certain. The germline V gene encodes CDR1 KGHSH and CDR2 LQKENI. The CDR3 has 14 amino acids. The V and J ends lost 6 bases and 5 bases respectively, with 15 bases between them.

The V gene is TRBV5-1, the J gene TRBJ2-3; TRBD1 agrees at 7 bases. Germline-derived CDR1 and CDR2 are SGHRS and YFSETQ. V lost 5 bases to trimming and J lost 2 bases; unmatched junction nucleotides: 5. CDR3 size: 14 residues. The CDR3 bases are TGCGCCAGCAGACCGGGACAGTACACAGATACGCAGTATTTT. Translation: CASRPGQYTDTQYF.

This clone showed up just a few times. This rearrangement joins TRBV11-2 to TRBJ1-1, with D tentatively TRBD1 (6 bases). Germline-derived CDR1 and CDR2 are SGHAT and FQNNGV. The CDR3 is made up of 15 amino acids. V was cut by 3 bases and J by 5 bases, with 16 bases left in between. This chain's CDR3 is CASSFSTGLGTEAFF. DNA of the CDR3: TGTGCCAGCAGCTTCTCGACAGGCCTTGGGACTGAAGCTTTCTTT.

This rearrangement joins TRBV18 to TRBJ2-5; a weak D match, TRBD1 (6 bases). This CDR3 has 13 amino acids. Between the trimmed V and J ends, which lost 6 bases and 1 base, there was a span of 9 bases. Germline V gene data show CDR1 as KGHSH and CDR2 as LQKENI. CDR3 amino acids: CASSPDSQETQYF. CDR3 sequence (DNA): TGTGCCAGCTCCCCGGACAGCCAAGAGACCCAGTACTTC. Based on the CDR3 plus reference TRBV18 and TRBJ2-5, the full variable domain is NAGVMQNPRHLVRRRGQEARLRCSPMKGHSHVYWYRQLPEEGLKFMVYLQKENIIDESGMPKERFSAEFPKEGPSILRIQQVVRGDSAAYFCASSPDSQETQYFGPGTRLLVL.

The CDR3 DNA sequence: TGCGCCAGCAGCTTGAGCGGGGACTCCTACAATGAGCAGTTCTTC. It codes for CASSLSGDSYNEQFF. The chain links TRBV5-1 to TRBJ2-1; 7 nucleotides agree with TRBD2. Germline loops: CDR1 SGHRS, CDR2 YFSETQ. The CDR3 runs to 15 residues. The trim removed 1 base at V and 0 bases at J, leaving 1 base unmatched.

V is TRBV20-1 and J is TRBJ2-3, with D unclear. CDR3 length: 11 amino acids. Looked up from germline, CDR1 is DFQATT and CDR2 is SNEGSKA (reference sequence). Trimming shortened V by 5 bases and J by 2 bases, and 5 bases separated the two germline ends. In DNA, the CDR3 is TGCAGTGCTGTCAACACAGATACGCAGTATTTT. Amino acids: CSAVNTDTQYF.

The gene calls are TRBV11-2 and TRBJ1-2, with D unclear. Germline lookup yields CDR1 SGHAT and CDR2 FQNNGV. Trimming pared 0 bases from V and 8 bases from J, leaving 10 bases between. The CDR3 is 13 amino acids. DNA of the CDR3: TGTGCCAGCAGCTTAGAACAGAGACTCGGCTACACCTTC. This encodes CASSLEQRLGYTF.

The CDR3: CASSLASGSQHF. The CDR3 nucleotides are TGTGCCAGCAGCTTAGCCTCAGGGTCCCAGCATTTT. V gene TRBV7-8 combines with J gene TRBJ1-5, with D possibly matching TRBD1 (5 bases). Germline loops: CDR1 SGHVS, CDR2 FQNEAQ. V was cut by 0 bases and J by 11 bases, with 8 bases left in between. The CDR3 runs to 12 residues.

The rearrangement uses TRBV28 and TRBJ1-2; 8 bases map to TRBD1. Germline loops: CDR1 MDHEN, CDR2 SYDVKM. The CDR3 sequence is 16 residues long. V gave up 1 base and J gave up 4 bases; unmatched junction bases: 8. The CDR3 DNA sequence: TGTGCCAGCAGTTTATTGCGGGACAGGTTTATCTATGGCTACACCTTC. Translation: CASSLLRDRFIYGYTF.

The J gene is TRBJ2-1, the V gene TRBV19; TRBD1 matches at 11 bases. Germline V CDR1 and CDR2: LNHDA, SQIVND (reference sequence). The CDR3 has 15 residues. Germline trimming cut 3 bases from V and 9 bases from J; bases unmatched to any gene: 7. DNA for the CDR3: TGTGCCAGTAGTATTGGGGACAGGGGGTTGGGTGAGCAGTTCTTC. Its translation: CASSIGDRGLGEQFF.

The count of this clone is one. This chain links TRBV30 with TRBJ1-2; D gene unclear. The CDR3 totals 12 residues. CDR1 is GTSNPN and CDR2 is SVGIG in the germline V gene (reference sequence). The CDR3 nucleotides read TGTGTATCGGGCCGAGCTAACTATGGCTACACCTTC. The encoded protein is CVSGRANYGYTF.

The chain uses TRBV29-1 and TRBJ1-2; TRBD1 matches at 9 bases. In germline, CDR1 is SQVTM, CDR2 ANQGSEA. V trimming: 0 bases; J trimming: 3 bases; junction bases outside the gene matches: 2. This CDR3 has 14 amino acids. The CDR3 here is CSVEDGQGHYGYTF. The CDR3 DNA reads TGCAGCGTTGAAGACGGACAGGGGCACTATGGCTACACCTTC.

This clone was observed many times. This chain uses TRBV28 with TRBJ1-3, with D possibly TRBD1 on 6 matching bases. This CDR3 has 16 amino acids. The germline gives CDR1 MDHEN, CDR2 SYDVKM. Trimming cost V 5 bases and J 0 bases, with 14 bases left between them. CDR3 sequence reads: CASSPGTKNSGNTIYF. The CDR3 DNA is TGTGCCAGCAGTCCCGGGACAAAAAACTCTGGAAACACCATATATTTT.

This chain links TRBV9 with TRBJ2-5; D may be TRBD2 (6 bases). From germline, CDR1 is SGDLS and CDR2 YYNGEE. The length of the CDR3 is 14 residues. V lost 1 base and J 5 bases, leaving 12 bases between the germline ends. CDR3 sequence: CASSVHSGGETQYF. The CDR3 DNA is TGTGCCAGCAGCGTACATAGTGGGGGGGAGACCCAGTACTTC.

Here the CDR3 DNA reads TGTGCCAGCAGCCGGGCAAGGGATAATGAGCAGTTCTTC. Translation gives CASSRARDNEQFF. V gene TRBV13 combines with J gene TRBJ2-1; D unclear. Trimming left V 5 bases short and J 7 bases short, with 12 bases between. The CDR3 is 13 amino acids. In germline, CDR1 is PRHDT, CDR2 FYEKMQ (reference sequence).

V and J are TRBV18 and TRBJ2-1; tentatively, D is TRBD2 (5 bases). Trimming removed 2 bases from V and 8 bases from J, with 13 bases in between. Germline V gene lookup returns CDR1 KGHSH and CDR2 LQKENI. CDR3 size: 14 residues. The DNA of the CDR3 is TGTGCCAGCTCACCATGGGCGGGTGAGGATGAGCAGTTCTTC. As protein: CASSPWAGEDEQFF. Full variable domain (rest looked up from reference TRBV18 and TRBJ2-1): NAGVMQNPRHLVRRRGQEARLRCSPMKGHSHVYWYRQLPEEGLKFMVYLQKENIIDESGMPKERFSAEFPKEGPSILRIQQVVRGDSAAYFCASSPWAGEDEQFFGPGTRLTVL.

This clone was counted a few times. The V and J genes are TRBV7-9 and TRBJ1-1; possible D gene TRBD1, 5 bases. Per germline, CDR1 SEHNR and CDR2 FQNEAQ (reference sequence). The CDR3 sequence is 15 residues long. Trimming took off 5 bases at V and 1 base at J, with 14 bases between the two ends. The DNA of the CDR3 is TGTGCCAGCAGCCAGACTCAGGGAGGGAACACTGAAGCTTTCTTT. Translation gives CASSQTQGGNTEAFF.

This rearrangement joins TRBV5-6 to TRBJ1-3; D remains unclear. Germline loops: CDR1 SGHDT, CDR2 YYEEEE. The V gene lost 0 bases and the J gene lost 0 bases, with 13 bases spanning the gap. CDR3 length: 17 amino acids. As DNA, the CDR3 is TGTGCCAGCAGCTTGGTAGACGGTGAGAGCTCTGGAAACACCATATATTTT. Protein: CASSLVDGESSGNTIYF.

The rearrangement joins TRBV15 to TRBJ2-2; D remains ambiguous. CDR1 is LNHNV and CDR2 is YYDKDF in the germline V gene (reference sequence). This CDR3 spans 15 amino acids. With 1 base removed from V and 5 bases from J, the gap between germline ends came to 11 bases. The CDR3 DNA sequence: TGTGCCACCAGCAGAGCGCGCCTCGAGACCGGGGAGCTGTTTTTT. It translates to CATSRARLETGELFF.

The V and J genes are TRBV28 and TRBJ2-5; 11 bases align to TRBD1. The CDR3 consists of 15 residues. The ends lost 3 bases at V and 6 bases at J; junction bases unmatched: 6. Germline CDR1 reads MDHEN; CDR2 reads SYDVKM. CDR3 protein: CASSLGGQGVKTQYF. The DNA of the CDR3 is TGTGCCAGCAGTTTGGGGGGACAGGGGGTTAAGACCCAGTACTTC.

CDR3 in amino acids: CASSVLLLGYGYTF. CDR3 coding DNA: TGTGCCAGCAGTGTTCTATTATTGGGCTATGGCTACACCTTC. The rearrangement uses TRBV6-1 and TRBJ1-2; D is uncertain. This CDR3 comprises 14 residues. Germline V gene lookup returns CDR1 MNHNS and CDR2 SASEGT. Trimming took 4 bases from V and 4 from J, leaving 13 bases between them.

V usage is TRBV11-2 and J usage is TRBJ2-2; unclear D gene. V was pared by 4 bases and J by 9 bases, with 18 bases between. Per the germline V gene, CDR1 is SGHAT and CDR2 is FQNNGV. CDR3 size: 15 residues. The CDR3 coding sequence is TGTGCCAGCAGCTCACTCCGCCGCGACCCCCGGGAGCTGTTTTTT. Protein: CASSSLRRDPRELFF.

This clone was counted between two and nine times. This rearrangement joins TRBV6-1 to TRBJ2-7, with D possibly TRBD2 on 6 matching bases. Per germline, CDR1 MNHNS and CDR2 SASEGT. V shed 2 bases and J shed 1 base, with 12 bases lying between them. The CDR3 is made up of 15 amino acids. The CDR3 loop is CASSERLGTSYEQYF. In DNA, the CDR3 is TGTGCCAGCAGTGAAAGACTAGGGACGTCCTACGAGCAGTACTTC.

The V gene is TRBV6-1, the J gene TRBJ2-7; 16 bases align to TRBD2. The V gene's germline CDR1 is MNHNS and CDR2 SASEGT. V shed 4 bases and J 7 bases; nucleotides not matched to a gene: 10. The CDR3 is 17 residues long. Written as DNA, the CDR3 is TGTGCCAGCAGTGCCGGGACTAGCGGGAGGGCCGCCCCTGAGCAGTACTTC. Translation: CASSAGTSGRAAPEQYF.

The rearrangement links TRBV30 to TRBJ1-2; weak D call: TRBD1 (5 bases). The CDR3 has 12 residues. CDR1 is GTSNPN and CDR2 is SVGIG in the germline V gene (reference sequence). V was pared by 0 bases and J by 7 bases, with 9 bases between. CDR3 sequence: CAWSVGGSGYTF. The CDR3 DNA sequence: TGTGCCTGGAGTGTTGGGGGGAGTGGCTACACCTTC.